This T cell receptor (beta chain) is from a study of cytomegalovirus exposure and HLA in healthy donors (TCRdb year 2017). Turning to the overall study: According to an earlier analysis of 550 to 750 of the donors, about 179 million T cells yielded over 90 million unique TCR beta sequences and less than 300 Gb of sequence data. All discovery cohort repertoires had been generated using a single sequencing platform. The study aimed to test whether cataloging public T cell receptors could reveal signatures of past pathogen exposure. The study combined high-throughput TCR immunosequencing, statistical association of individual TCRs with disease status, and machine learning to predict cytomegalovirus infection status. Among under 450 genotyped donors of the cohort, an average of approximately 250,000 unique TCR beta nucleotide sequences were sequenced per donor, around 20% of them non-productive. Donor age, sex, ethnicity and CMV serostatus were compiled together with the repertoire data. An early release covering roughly 640 HLA-typed donors comprised 250 to 350 gigabases of sequencing data and 85 million or so unique TCR sequences. Of the roughly 410 genotyped donors, 75% to 85% were placed in the genetic ancestry cluster associated with self-reported Caucasian donors. The number of typed donors differed by locus: about 620-640 for A, B, C, DRB1 and DQB1; 522 for DQA1; some 610 for DPA1; and some 450 for DPB1. In an earlier analysis of a few hundred of the donors, high-throughput TCR beta sequencing was used to judge whether each TCR beta V gene segment behaved as functional or pseudogenic. Both class I and class II loci were covered by HLA typing, at four-digit resolution. The later analysis used no new phenotypic data to find candidate immune exposures, relying instead on TCR beta sequences and their occurrence across donors. A separate validation cohort of 100 to 150 different subjects was used in addition to the 666-subject first cohort. In a later analysis, previously published TCR beta repertoires from 666 donors were re-analyzed and high-resolution HLA genotyping was added so that TCR occurrence patterns could be studied. A later genetic analysis took genome-wide SNP genotypes for about three fifths of the 666 donors and used that subset as a discovery cohort. Using immunosequencing, the study profiled T cell repertoires from 666 subjects and related those repertoires to cytomegalovirus serostatus. A few DR-DQ haplotypes were treated as single units for association and clustering because of strong linkage in the cohort.

Compared with germline, V lacks 4 bases and J lacks 8 bases; bases without a gene match: 8. The CDR3 sequence holds 14 residues, the cysteine and phenylalanine included. The read is trimmed to its CDR3 DNA, 42 bases read in frame from base 1. According to the germline V gene, CDR1 reads LGHNA and CDR2 reads YNFKEQ. The study at large found these results: Assigning TCR associations to individual alleles was difficult when HLA alleles, especially DR and DQ, strongly co-occurred. Across donors, most TCR sequences were observed very rarely, whereas some public TCRs were present in many individuals. Immune exposure information for the cohort was limited to CMV serostatus. In a later analysis, HLA-associated TCR beta chains were found to be more clonally expanded and to have lower generation probabilities than equally common non-associated chains. In a later analysis, most CMV-associated TCR beta chains were found to appear HLA-restricted, with HLA associations seemingly driven largely by CMV exposure. In a later analysis, several top co-occurrence clusters were reported to appear linked to parvovirus B19, influenza, CMV and Epstein-Barr virus. Because HLA typing was missing for some donors at each locus, association tests included only the typed subset. Because counts were too low, approximately 15 rarely observed V segments, including chromosome 9 orphons, were excluded from the earlier analysis of a few hundred of the donors. A later analysis found that TCR association rates varied across HLA loci, with DRB1 alleles showing the most associated TCRs and HLA-C alleles the fewest. A few of the identified cytomegalovirus-associated TCR beta chains were confirmed in vitro to be specific for cytomegalovirus antigens. The authors suggested that the approach could potentially be generalized to other disease states and immunological phenotypes. In a later genetic analysis, a missense DCLRE1C variant was associated with V-gene and J-gene trimming of TCR beta chains, and the association was replicated in an independent cohort. The presence/absence analyses assumed that sequencing depth was roughly uniform across donors, and that assumption may not be true. A further reported finding was that TCR beta sequences accurately predicted the HLA-A and HLA-B alleles for most subjects in the first cohort. A later analysis associated 16,951 TCR beta sequences with specific HLA alleles at a false discovery rate of 0.05. A cluster of highly shared sequence variants was judged likely to be a technical artifact of the sequencing pipeline. The study gave a list of about 170 TCR beta chains associated with cytomegalovirus. The 87-base-pair reads could not distinguish some IMGT-functional V segments, including TRBV6-2 and TRBV6-3, so those segments were excluded. An earlier analysis of approximately 590 of the donors showed that most TCR beta V segments appeared in productive rearrangements either about 87% or about 30% of the time, which broadly matched IMGT annotations. The classifier was reported to diagnose cytomegalovirus status with high specificity and sensitivity in both the original cohort and the validation cohort. Linkage disequilibrium might explain the correlated functional status among segregating V segments, but an unknown experimental factor could not be excluded. According to a later genetic analysis, donors in an Asian-associated ancestry cluster had fewer N-insertions in productive TCRs than the approximately 670-donor mean. In this cohort, only TCR beta chains were sequenced, and detectable features were limited by the absence of alpha or paired-chain data.

To note about this clone: Its antigen is not yet known. Qualities for individual bases were not recorded, and no much larger clone is one base off.

In total, 500 to 700 healthy bone marrow donors made up the cohort. At the time of sampling, all cohort members were nominally healthy, though unrecorded immune exposures were likely present. The donor was CMV seropositive and was included in the group of around 300 seropositive cohort members. Each donor provided a peripheral blood sample, and peripheral blood mononuclear cells were used for TCR beta sequencing. Genomic DNA was extracted from the blood cell samples with the Qiagen DNeasy Blood Extraction Kit. Libraries were constructed by the immunoSEQ multiplex PCR assay. The multiplex PCR relied on a mix of 60 forward primers for TCR Vbeta segments and 13 reverse primers for TCR Jbeta segments. The CDR3 region of rearranged TCR beta genes was amplified from genomic DNA by a multiplex PCR assay. The Illumina HiSeq System was used to sequence the amplified TCR beta libraries as 87-base-pair reads. From the authors' description of their analysis: A later analysis counted some 74 million unique TCR beta chains across the 666 repertoires, and some 11 million of these chains were shared by at least two donors. Raw reads were error-corrected and collapsed into unique sequences with a nearest-neighbor algorithm that merged closely related sequences to remove PCR and sequencing errors. V, D and J gene segments were assigned by aligning CDR3 sequences to IMGT reference sequences. Each retained sequence needed at least a six-nucleotide match to both a V gene segment and a J gene segment. A rearrangement was called productive if the CDR3 had no stop codons and remained in frame with V and J, and every other rearrangement was called non-productive. Following IMGT convention, CDR3 was defined as the stretch from the second conserved V-encoded cysteine up to the conserved J-encoded phenylalanine. Sequences without an unambiguous match to a single V gene segment were excluded from the earlier analysis of about 600 of the donors. An earlier analysis of several hundred of the donors called V segments functional above 56.7% productive rearrangements and segregating when the between-donor standard deviation exceeded 5%. A statistical classification framework was developed to diagnose cytomegalovirus status using the catalog of TCR beta chain sequences. A later analysis assigned V and J genes by comparing TCR nucleotide sequences with IMGT/GENE-DB human TR gene sequences. In a later analysis, CDR3 sequences and most-parsimonious VDJ recombination scenarios were assigned using the TCRdist pipeline. A later analysis defined each TCR beta chain by its CDR3 amino acid sequence plus V-gene family, and excluded reads lacking a unique V-gene family. In a later analysis, nearly 600 highly shared, low-generation-probability nucleotide sequences were removed to address suspected cross-contamination and a sequencing artifact. For each public chain, a later analysis derived a clonal expansion index from normalized ranks of inferred template counts within each repertoire. In a later analysis, generation probabilities were computed with a VDJ recombination model fitted to out-of-frame rearrangements, and the resulting probabilities were checked against IGoR. In a later analysis, TCR-TCR, TCR-HLA and TCR-CMV co-occurrence was scored with hypergeometric tests, and a repertoire-size bias correction was applied to TCR pairs. A later analysis estimated false discovery rates by permuting HLA or CMV assignments 20 times. In a later analysis, co-occurring TCRs were grouped with DBSCAN, and TCRdist sequence similarity was added when clustering was performed within HLA-allele-positive subsets. Repertoires with fewer than 30,000 or more than 120,000 public chains were left out of co-occurrence clustering, as were about 5 repertoires with anomalous nucleotide sharing. TCRdb provides this immuneACCESS table in a form limited to in-frame rearrangements. Some clones are lacking; in checked studies, under half of them reflect an unresolved V gene, and why the rest are absent is not known. V, J and clone size are taken as reported in that table, and D and trimming were inferred from the DNA itself. This sample holds around 130,000 clones; 84% were observed only once. 2.5% to 3.5% of the sample belongs to the ten largest clones.

This chain joins TRBV4-2 to TRBJ2-1, and 7 bases in between align with TRBD1. This receptor was obtained from a woman aged 18-29 years in good health and CMV-seropositive. The sample taken for sequencing was PBMCs. This receptor has the CDR3 CASSLRGSEDEQFF. The sequenced DNA is TGTGCCAGCAGCCTCAGGGGGAGTGAAGATGAGCAGTTCTTC.